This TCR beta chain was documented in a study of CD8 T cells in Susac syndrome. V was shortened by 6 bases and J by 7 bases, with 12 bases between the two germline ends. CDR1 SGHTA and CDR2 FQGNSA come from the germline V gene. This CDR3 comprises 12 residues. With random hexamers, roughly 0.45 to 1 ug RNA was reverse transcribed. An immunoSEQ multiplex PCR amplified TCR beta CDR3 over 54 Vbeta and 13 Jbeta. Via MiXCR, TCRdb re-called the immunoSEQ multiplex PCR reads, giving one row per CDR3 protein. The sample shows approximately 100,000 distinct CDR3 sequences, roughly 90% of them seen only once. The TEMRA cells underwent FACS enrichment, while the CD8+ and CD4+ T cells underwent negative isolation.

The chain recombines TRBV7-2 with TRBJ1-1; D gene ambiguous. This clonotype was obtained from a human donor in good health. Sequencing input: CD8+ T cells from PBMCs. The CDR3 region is CASSPARGEAFF. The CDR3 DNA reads TGTGCCAGCAGTCCCGCTCGGGGTGAAGCTTTCTTT. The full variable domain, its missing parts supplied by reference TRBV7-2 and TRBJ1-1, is GAGVSQSPSNKVTEKGKDVELRCDPISGHTALYWYRQSLGQGLEFLIYFQGNSAPDKSGLPSDRFSAERTGGSVSTLTIQRTQQEDSAVYLCASSPARGEAFFGQGTRLTVV.